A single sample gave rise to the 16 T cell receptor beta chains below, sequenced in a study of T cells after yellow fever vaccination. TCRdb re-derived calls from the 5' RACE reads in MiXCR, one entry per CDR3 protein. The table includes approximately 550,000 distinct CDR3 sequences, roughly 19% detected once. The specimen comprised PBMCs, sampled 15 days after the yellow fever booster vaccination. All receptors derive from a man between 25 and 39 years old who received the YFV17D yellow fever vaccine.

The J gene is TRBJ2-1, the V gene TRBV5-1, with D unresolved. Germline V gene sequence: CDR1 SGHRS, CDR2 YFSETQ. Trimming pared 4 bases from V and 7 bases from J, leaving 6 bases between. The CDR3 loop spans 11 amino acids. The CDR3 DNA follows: TGCGCCAGCAGCGCACAAAATGAGCAGTTCTTC. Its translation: CASSAQNEQFF.

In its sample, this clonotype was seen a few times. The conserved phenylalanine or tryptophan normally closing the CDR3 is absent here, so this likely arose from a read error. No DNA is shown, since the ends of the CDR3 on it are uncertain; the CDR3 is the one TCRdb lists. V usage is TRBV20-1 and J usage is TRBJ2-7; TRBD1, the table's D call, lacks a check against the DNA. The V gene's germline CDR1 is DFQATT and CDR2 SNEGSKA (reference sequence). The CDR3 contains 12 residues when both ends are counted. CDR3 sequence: CSARDQAGIPVL.

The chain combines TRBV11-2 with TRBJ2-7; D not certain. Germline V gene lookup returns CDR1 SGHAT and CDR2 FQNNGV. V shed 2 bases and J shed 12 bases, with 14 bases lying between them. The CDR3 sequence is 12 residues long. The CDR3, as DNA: TGTGCCAGCAGCTTACTTTTCCGGGTGCTGTACTTC. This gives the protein CASSLLFRVLYF. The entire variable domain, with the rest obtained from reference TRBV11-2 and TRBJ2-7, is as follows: EAGVAQSPRYKIIEKRQSVAFWCNPISGHATLYWYQQILGQGPKLLIQFQNNGVVDDSQLPKDRFSAERLKGVDSTLKIQPAKLEDSAVYLCASSLLFRVLYFGPGTRLTVT.

CDR3 sequence (DNA): TGTGCCAGTAGTATAGGACTAGCGGGATCCGCAGGTCAAGATACGCAGTATTTT. This encodes CASSIGLAGSAGQDTQYF. The rearrangement links TRBV19 to TRBJ2-3, with 11 bases matching TRBD2. The ends lost 1 base at V and 5 bases at J; junction bases unmatched: 11. Looked up from germline, CDR1 is LNHDA and CDR2 is SQIVND (reference sequence). This CDR3 is built from 18 residues. The complete variable domain, with remaining parts taken from reference TRBV19 and TRBJ2-3, reads DGGITQSPKYLFRKEGQNVTLSCEQNLNHDAMYWYRQDPGQGLRLIYYSQIVNDFQKGDIAEGYSVSREKKESFPLTVTSAQKNPTAFYLCASSIGLAGSAGQDTQYFGPGTRLTVL.

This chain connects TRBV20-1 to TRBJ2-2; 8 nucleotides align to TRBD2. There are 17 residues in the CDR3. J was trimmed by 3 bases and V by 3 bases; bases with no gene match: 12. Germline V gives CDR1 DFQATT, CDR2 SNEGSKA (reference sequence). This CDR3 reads CSASTGGRSPDTGELFF. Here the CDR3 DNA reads TGCAGTGCTAGTACTGGCGGGAGGTCGCCCGACACCGGGGAGCTGTTTTTT.

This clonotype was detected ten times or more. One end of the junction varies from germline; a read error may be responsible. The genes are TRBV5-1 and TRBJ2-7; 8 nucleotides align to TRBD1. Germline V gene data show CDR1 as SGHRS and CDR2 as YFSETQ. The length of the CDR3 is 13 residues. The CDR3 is CASSLTGGYEQYF. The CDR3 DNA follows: TGTGCCAGCAGCCTCACAGGGGGGTACGAGCAGTACTTC.

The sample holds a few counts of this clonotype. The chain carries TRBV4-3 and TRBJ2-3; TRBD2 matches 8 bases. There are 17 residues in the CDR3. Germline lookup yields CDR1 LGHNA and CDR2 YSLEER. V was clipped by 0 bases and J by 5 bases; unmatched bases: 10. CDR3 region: CASSQDVTGGPIDTQYF. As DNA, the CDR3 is TGCGCCAGCAGCCAAGACGTTACGGGAGGGCCGATAGATACGCAGTATTTT.

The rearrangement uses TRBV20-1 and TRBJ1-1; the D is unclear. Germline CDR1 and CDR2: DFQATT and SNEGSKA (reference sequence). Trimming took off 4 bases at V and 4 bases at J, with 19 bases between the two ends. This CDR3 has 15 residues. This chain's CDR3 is CSAKNHPVGGTEAFF. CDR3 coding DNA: TGCAGTGCTAAGAATCATCCGGTCGGAGGCACTGAAGCTTTCTTT.

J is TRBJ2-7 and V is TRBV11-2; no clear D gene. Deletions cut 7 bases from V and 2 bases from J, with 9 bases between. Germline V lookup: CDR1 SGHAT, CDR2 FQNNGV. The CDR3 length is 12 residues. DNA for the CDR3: TGTGCCAGCACGTCAGGAACCTACGAGCAGTACTTC. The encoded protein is CASTSGTYEQYF.

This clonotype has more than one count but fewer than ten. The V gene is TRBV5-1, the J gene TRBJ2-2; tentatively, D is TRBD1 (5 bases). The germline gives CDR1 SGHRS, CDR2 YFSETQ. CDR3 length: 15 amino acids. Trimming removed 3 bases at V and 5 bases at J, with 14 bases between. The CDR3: CASSSITQGTGELFF. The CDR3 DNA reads TGCGCCAGCAGCTCAATAACCCAGGGAACCGGGGAGCTGTTTTTT.

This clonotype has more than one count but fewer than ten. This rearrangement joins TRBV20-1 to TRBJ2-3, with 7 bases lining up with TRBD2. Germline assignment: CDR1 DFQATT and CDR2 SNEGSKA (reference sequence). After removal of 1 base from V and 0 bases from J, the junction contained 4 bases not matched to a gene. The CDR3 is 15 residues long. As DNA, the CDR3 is TGCAGTGCTAGAGCCCTAGCGGCTAGCACAGATACGCAGTATTTT. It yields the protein CSARALAASTDTQYF.

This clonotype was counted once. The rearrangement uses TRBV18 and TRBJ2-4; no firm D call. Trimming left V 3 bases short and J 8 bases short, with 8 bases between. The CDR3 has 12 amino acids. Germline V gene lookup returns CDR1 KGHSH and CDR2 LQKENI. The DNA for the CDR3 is TGTGCCAGCTCACCCTCAAGGGACATTCAGTACTTC. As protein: CASSPSRDIQYF.

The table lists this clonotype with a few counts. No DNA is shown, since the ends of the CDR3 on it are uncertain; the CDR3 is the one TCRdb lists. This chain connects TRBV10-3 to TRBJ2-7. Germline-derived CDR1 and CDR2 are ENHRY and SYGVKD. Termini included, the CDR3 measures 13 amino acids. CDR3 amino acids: CAISTSAIYEQYF.

For the CDR3, the DNA is TGTGCCATCAGTGAGGCGGAGGGTGCCATAGTTGAGCAGTACTTC. As protein: CAISEAEGAIVEQYF. The chain is built from TRBV10-3 and TRBJ2-7, with D possibly being TRBD2 (6 bases). This CDR3 comprises 15 residues. V dropped 2 bases and J dropped 7 bases, with 18 bases sitting between them. Germline values: CDR1 ENHRY, CDR2 SYGVKD.

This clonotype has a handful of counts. CDR3 amino acids: CATALPGDYNEQFF. The CDR3 nucleotides read TGTGCCACCGCTTTACCCGGGGACTACAATGAGCAGTTCTTC. The V call is TRBV3-1, the J call TRBJ2-1, with D perhaps matching TRBD2 (5 bases). The CDR3 runs to 14 residues. The germline V and J ends were trimmed by 10 bases and 3 bases, with 16 bases remaining between them. Germline CDR1 LGHDT, CDR2 YNNKEL (reference sequence).

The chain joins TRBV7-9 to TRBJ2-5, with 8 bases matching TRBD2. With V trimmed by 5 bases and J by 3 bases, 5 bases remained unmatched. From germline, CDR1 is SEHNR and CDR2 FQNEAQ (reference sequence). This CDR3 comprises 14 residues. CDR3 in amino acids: CASSPSLAEETQYF. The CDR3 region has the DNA TGTGCCAGCAGCCCCTCACTAGCGGAAGAGACCCAGTACTTC.